These 20 T cell receptor beta chains were sequenced from one sample in a study of T cell responses to AZD1222 COVID-19 vaccine. The protocol was immunoSEQ multiplex PCR, while the TCRdb copy is restricted to in-frame clones and leaves out a portion. Among about 120,000 clones, 85% to 90% were seen once, and the ten largest hold approximately 3.5%. The input for sequencing was peripheral blood, taken on day 0 of AZD1222 vaccination. These receptors came from an adult in good health.

The V and J genes are TRBV18 and TRBJ1-2; D gene uncertain. CDR1 and CDR2 from the germline V gene are KGHSH and LQKENI. The CDR3 extends over 16 amino acids. V gave up 0 bases and J gave up 3 bases, with 14 bases separating them. CDR3 coding DNA: TGTGCCAGCTCACCACCGGCAATTGGAGGCTACTATGGCTACACCTTC. Protein product: CASSPPAIGGYYGYTF.

The rearrangement uses TRBV4-1 and TRBJ2-1; 8 nucleotides agree with TRBD1. Germline V CDR1 and CDR2: MGHRA, YSYEKL. Trimming at V came to 1 base and at J to 9 bases, leaving 11 bases not matched to a gene. The CDR3 covers 16 residues. The CDR3: CASSQAFGRGLSEQFF. CDR3 nucleotide sequence: TGCGCCAGCAGCCAAGCCTTTGGCAGGGGGCTGAGTGAGCAGTTCTTC.

The V call is TRBV6-1, the J call TRBJ1-1; TRBD1 matches 8 bases. V shed 6 bases and J 4 bases; nucleotides not matched to a gene: 4. This CDR3 has 13 amino acids. The germline CDR1 and CDR2 sequences are MNHNS and SASEGT. Here the CDR3 reads CASSYTGGTEAFF. The CDR3 DNA is TGTGCCAGCAGCTACACAGGGGGCACTGAAGCTTTCTTT.

The V and J genes are TRBV7-2 and TRBJ2-5, with D possibly matching TRBD2 (5 bases). The germline gives CDR1 SGHTA, CDR2 FQGNSA. Trimming shortened V by 1 base and J by 1 base, and 10 bases separated the two germline ends. The CDR3 runs to 15 residues. This chain's CDR3 is CASSLGYGLQETQYF. Here the CDR3 DNA reads TGTGCCAGCAGCTTAGGATATGGACTCCAAGAGACCCAGTACTTC.

The gene calls are TRBV2 and TRBJ1-2; D unresolved. The germline gives CDR1 SNHLY, CDR2 FYNNEI. V was cut by 7 bases and J by 6 bases, with 12 bases left in between. This CDR3 contains 12 residues. In DNA form, the CDR3 reads TGTGCCAGCATGATTAGAAGTCATGGCTACACCTTC. As protein: CASMIRSHGYTF.

The rearrangement joins TRBV2 to TRBJ2-3, with a tentative D call TRBD2 (6 bases). The CDR3 is 15 amino acids. Trimming left V 1 base short and J 5 bases short, with 13 bases between. The V gene's germline CDR1 is SNHLY and CDR2 FYNNEI. CDR3 region: CASSEGGGLRDTQYF. The DNA of the CDR3 is TGTGCCAGCAGTGAAGGGGGAGGACTAAGAGATACGCAGTATTTT.

This clone was found once. This rearrangement joins TRBV12-3 or TRBV12-4 to TRBJ1-3, with D hard to call. Trimming removed 8 bases at V and 2 bases at J, with 10 bases between. This CDR3 spans 13 amino acids. The CDR3 sequence: CASLRLPGNTIYF. The CDR3 nucleotides read TGTGCCAGCCTACGTTTACCTGGAAACACCATATATTTT.

The V call is TRBV18, the J call TRBJ2-2, with D possibly being TRBD1 (5 bases). Germline V lookup: CDR1 KGHSH, CDR2 LQKENI. V was clipped by 2 bases and J by 3 bases, with 7 bases between them. This CDR3 region has 14 residues. CDR3 nucleotides: TGTGCCAGCTCACCAGGGGCGGACACCGGGGAGCTGTTTTTT. Translation gives CASSPGADTGELFF.

The chain employs TRBV5-1 and TRBJ2-2, with a possible D match to TRBD2 (6 bases). Looked up from germline, CDR1 is SGHRS and CDR2 is YFSETQ. The germline V and J ends were trimmed by 3 bases and 0 bases, with 9 bases remaining between them. This CDR3 is 15 amino acids long. The chain's CDR3 is CASSWSGANTGELFF. In DNA form, the CDR3 reads TGCGCCAGCAGCTGGTCGGGGGCGAACACCGGGGAGCTGTTTTTT.

This sequence joins TRBV3-1 (or the pseudogene TRBV3-2) and TRBJ1-1; D gene uncertain. Germline CDR1 is LGHDT and CDR2 is YNNKEL (reference sequence). Trimming pared 4 bases from V and 6 bases from J, leaving 12 bases between. This CDR3 comprises 13 residues. The CDR3 DNA reads as TGTGCCAGCAGCCTTCGTTGGGGAGCTGAAGCTTTCTTT. This codes for CASSLRWGAEAFF.

The chain uses TRBV9 and TRBJ1-6; D uncertain. CDR3 length: 15 residues. V was cut by 4 bases and J by 0 bases, with 8 bases left in between. Looked up from germline, CDR1 is SGDLS and CDR2 is YYNGEE. Written as DNA, the CDR3 is TGTGCCAGCAGCCAGACGAGCTCCTATAATTCACCCCTCCACTTT. Its translation: CASSQTSSYNSPLHF.

The chain has TRBV5-3 and TRBJ1-1; a possible D gene is TRBD1 (5 bases). TRBV5-3 has ORF status, its function being uncertain. V lost 1 base, J lost 4 bases, and 11 bases lay in between. The CDR3 spans 14 residues. The DNA of the CDR3 is TGTGCCAGAAGCTTGAGGCAGGGAGGCACTGAAGCTTTCTTT. Its protein product is CARSLRQGGTEAFF.

The rearrangement links TRBV27 to TRBJ2-1; D unclear. The germline gives CDR1 MNHEY, CDR2 SMNVEV (reference sequence). V was cut by 3 bases and J by 0 bases, with 9 bases left in between. The CDR3 is 15 amino acids. The CDR3 loop reads CASSLYSSSYNEQFF. As DNA, the CDR3 is TGTGCCAGCAGTTTGTACAGTAGCTCCTACAATGAGCAGTTCTTC.

The genes are TRBV6-5 and TRBJ1-1, with D possibly TRBD1 on 6 matching bases. The CDR3 spans 15 residues. Between the trimmed V and J ends, which lost 2 bases and 4 bases, there was a span of 14 bases. In germline, CDR1 is MNHEY, CDR2 SVGAGI. The CDR3 spells CASSYNGGGGTEAFF. As DNA, the CDR3 is TGTGCCAGCAGTTACAATGGGGGCGGGGGCACTGAAGCTTTCTTT.

The rearrangement joins TRBV7-2 to TRBJ2-1; D tentatively reads TRBD1 or TRBD2 (5 bases each). The CDR3 length is 14 residues. From germline, CDR1 is SGHTA and CDR2 FQGNSA. V shed 2 bases and J shed 10 bases, with 15 bases lying between them. CDR3 protein: CASSLSGALGEQFF. The CDR3 DNA is TGTGCCAGCAGCTTATCCGGGGCCCTAGGGGAGCAGTTCTTC. Variable domain in full (rest from reference TRBV7-2 and TRBJ2-1): GAGVSQSPSNKVTEKGKDVELRCDPISGHTALYWYRQSLGQGLEFLIYFQGNSAPDKSGLPSDRFSAERTGGSVSTLTIQRTQQEDSAVYLCASSLSGALGEQFFGPGTRLTVL.

CDR3 DNA sequence: TGTGCCAGCAGTGAAAGGACAGCTTACGAGCAGTACTTC. It codes for CASSERTAYEQYF. The V call is TRBV2, the J call TRBJ2-7; TRBD1 might be the D (6 bases). The CDR3 sequence is 13 residues long. V lost 2 bases and J 4 bases, leaving 9 bases between the germline ends. Germline CDR1 is SNHLY and CDR2 is FYNNEI.

The chain employs TRBV5-8 and TRBJ1-1; 8 bases agree with TRBD1. CDR3 length: 14 residues. V was clipped by 4 bases and J by 7 bases; unmatched bases: 9. The germline gives CDR1 SGHTS, CDR2 YDEGEE. The CDR3, as DNA: TGTGCCAGCAGCCGACAGGGGAAGAACGGTGAAGCTTTCTTT. It translates to CASSRQGKNGEAFF.

The V gene is TRBV19, the J gene TRBJ1-3; maybe TRBD1 (5 bases). Trimming cost V 4 bases and J 0 bases, with 13 bases left between them. This CDR3 spans 16 amino acids. Germline assignment: CDR1 LNHDA and CDR2 SQIVND (reference sequence). CDR3 protein: CASSTLGGISGNTIYF. The CDR3, as DNA: TGTGCCAGTAGTACACTTGGGGGAATCTCTGGAAACACCATATATTTT.

This chain joins TRBV5-4 and TRBJ2-3, with 10 bases identical to TRBD2. The V segment lost 0 bases and the J segment 6 bases; nucleotides outside the gene matches: 4. The CDR3 sequence is 15 residues long. The germline CDR1 and CDR2 sequences are SGHNT and YYREEE (reference sequence). The DNA for the CDR3 is TGTGCCAGCAGCTTGGAAGCGGGGGGGCAGGATACGCAGTATTTT. This codes for CASSLEAGGQDTQYF.

The V call is TRBV3-1 (or the pseudogene TRBV3-2), the J call TRBJ1-2; D not resolved. CDR1 and CDR2 (germline): LGHDT, YNNKEL (reference sequence). The CDR3 has 13 residues. V lost 0 bases, J lost 2 bases, and 4 bases lay in between. The CDR3, as DNA: TGTGCCAGCAGCCAAGAAGGGAACTATGGCTACACCTTC. The encoded protein is CASSQEGNYGYTF.